Below are 30 T cell receptor beta chains sequenced from a single sample in a study of CD8 T cells in ankylosing spondylitis (TCRdb year 2017). Library method: 5' RACE. The run used an Illumina HiSeq 2500. Clones were called with MiXCR by TCRdb after fastp trimmed the public reads at Q25, and only in-frame beta chains were retained. Rows merge per CDR3 protein into single entries with the most common DNA and genes. This sample has 310,000 or so distinct CDR3 sequences in its table, and 20% of those were observed once. Clones ranked in the top ten supply roughly 7.3% of the sample. Specimen: blood, either unsorted or a sorted T cell fraction (not recorded which). The origin of the receptors is a male donor with ankylosing spondylitis or in good health (not recorded which).

The rearrangement uses TRBV11-2 and TRBJ2-1; the match to TRBD2 covers 10 bases. J lost 9 bases, V lost 1 base, and 0 bases had no gene match. CDR3 size: 13 residues. The germline CDR1 and CDR2 sequences are SGHAT and FQNNGV. CDR3 loop: CASSLVAGGEQFF. CDR3 coding DNA: TGTGCCAGCAGCTTAGTAGCGGGGGGTGAGCAGTTCTTC.

This clonotype has ten or more counts. This sequence joins TRBV24-1 and TRBJ2-2; D possibly corresponds to TRBD1 (5 bases). V lost 0 bases, J lost 1 base, and 8 bases lay in between. This CDR3 has 16 residues. Per germline, CDR1 KGHDR and CDR2 SFDVKD. This CDR3 is CATSDLSQGNTGELFF. CDR3 nucleotides: TGTGCCACCAGTGATTTGAGTCAGGGGAACACCGGGGAGCTGTTTTTT.

The chain couples TRBV19 to TRBJ2-5, with D possibly TRBD1 on 6 matching bases. This CDR3 spans 13 amino acids. V was trimmed by 6 bases and J by 5 bases, leaving 13 bases between them. CDR1 and CDR2 (germline): LNHDA, SQIVND (reference sequence). CDR3 in amino acids: CASSSGQLETQYF. The CDR3 nucleotides are TGTGCCAGTAGCAGCGGACAGCTGGAGACCCAGTACTTC.

CDR3 DNA sequence: TGTGCCAGCAGTGAACTTGGTAGCGGGAGTAGCGATACGCAGTATTTT. Amino acid sequence: CASSELGSGSSDTQYF. This chain joins TRBV25-1 and TRBJ2-3; TRBD2 aligns across 9 bases. Germline V gene sequence: CDR1 MGHDK, CDR2 SYGVNS. CDR3 length equals 16 residues. With V trimmed by 2 bases and J by 6 bases, 9 bases remained unmatched.

This clonotype was recorded many times. The V call is TRBV12-3 or TRBV12-4, the J call TRBJ2-1; 12 bases are shared with TRBD1. This CDR3 spans 15 amino acids. V shed 8 bases and J 4 bases; nucleotides not matched to a gene: 6. CDR3 DNA: TGTGCCAGCTTGGGACAGGGGGCGGGATACAATGAGCAGTTCTTC. Its protein is CASLGQGAGYNEQFF.

This clonotype turned up a few times. The genes are TRBV12-3 or TRBV12-4 and TRBJ2-1; tentative D call: TRBD1 (5 bases). This CDR3 comprises 14 residues. Between the trimmed V and J ends, which lost 5 bases and 1 base, there was a span of 9 bases. The CDR3 DNA reads as TGTGCCAGCAGTCTACAGGTTTCCTACAATGAGCAGTTCTTC. As protein: CASSLQVSYNEQFF.

The rearrangement links TRBV10-3 to TRBJ2-1, with 10 positions matching TRBD1. CDR1 is ENHRY, CDR2 SYGVKD, per germline. The CDR3 runs 17 residues. After removal of 6 bases from V and 0 bases from J, the junction contained 8 bases not matched to a gene. DNA for the CDR3: TGTGCCATCAGAGGGACAGGGGTAAAAAGCTCCTACAATGAGCAGTTCTTC. This gives the protein CAIRGTGVKSSYNEQFF.

This clonotype was detected a few times. V usage is TRBV25-1 and J usage is TRBJ2-4; 7 bases match TRBD2. The CDR3 runs to 14 residues. With 4 bases clipped from V and 9 bases from J, the junction kept 9 bases outside the gene matches. Germline V lookup: CDR1 MGHDK, CDR2 SYGVNS. CDR3 nucleotide sequence: TGTGCCAGCAGTGTCCCGGGAGGTGGAGGCATTCAGTACTTC. This codes for CASSVPGGGGIQYF.

V usage is TRBV15 and J usage is TRBJ2-5; 8 positions match TRBD1. The CDR3 consists of 13 residues. The V segment lost 3 bases and the J segment 5 bases; nucleotides outside the gene matches: 2. CDR1 LNHNV and CDR2 YYDKDF come from the germline V gene (reference sequence). CDR3 DNA sequence: TGTGCCACCAGCAGGGACAGGGAGGAGACCCAGTACTTC. This translates into CATSRDREETQYF.

Only a few counts were recorded for this clonotype. This chain's CDR3 is CAISQRGSSYEQYV. The CDR3 DNA follows: TGTGCCATCAGTCAGCGGGGGAGCTCCTACGAGCAGTACGTC. This rearrangement joins TRBV10-3 to TRBJ2-7; 8 bases fit TRBD2. The J segment lost 0 bases and the V segment lost 5 bases, leaving 3 bases of the junction unmatched. CDR3 size: 14 residues. Looked up from germline, CDR1 is ENHRY and CDR2 is SYGVKD.

The V call is TRBV28, the J call TRBJ1-2; D is ambiguous. This CDR3 region has 13 residues. V dropped 6 bases and J dropped 2 bases, with 10 bases sitting between them. Germline lookup yields CDR1 MDHEN and CDR2 SYDVKM. The CDR3 coding sequence is TGTGCCAGCAGGGAGGACGGGAACTATGGCTACACCTTC. This gives the protein CASREDGNYGYTF.

This chain connects TRBV5-1 to TRBJ2-1, with 8 bases that match TRBD2. The CDR3 covers 16 residues. With 0 bases clipped from V and 2 bases from J, the junction kept 4 bases outside the gene matches. Germline CDR1 SGHRS, CDR2 YFSETQ. The CDR3 DNA reads TGCGCCAGCAGCTTGGATCTAGCGGGTGCCTACAATGAGCAGTTCTTC. Translation: CASSLDLAGAYNEQFF.

This clonotype was recorded a few times. The chain is built from TRBV29-1 and TRBJ2-2; a weak D match, TRBD2 (6 bases). CDR1 and CDR2 (germline): SQVTM, ANQGSEA. The CDR3 is made up of 17 amino acids. The V end lost 4 bases, the J end lost 0 bases, and 18 bases lay between the germline ends. In nucleotides, the CDR3 is TGCAGCGTTGGAAGGCCTAGCGCATCCCCGAACACCGGGGAGCTGTTTTTT. Protein: CSVGRPSASPNTGELFF.

The chain is built from TRBV10-3 and TRBJ2-1; 12 bases agree with TRBD2. The germline CDR1 and CDR2 sequences are ENHRY and SYGVKD. V lost 4 bases to trimming and J lost 5 bases; unmatched junction nucleotides: 9. The CDR3 spans 17 residues. The CDR3 DNA is TGTGCCATCAGTGGGCCTTGGACTAGCGGGATCGACAATGAGCAGTTCTTC. This gives the protein CAISGPWTSGIDNEQFF.

The sample holds many counts of this clonotype. The chain links TRBV6-5 to TRBJ2-3; maybe TRBD1 (6 bases). This CDR3 region has 16 residues. CDR1 is MNHEY and CDR2 is SVGAGI in the germline V gene. V lost 0 bases and J lost 3, with 13 bases in between. CDR3 loop: CASSYSGRGRTDTQYF. For the CDR3, the DNA is TGTGCCAGCAGTTACTCTGGCAGGGGTCGGACAGATACGCAGTATTTT.

This clonotype was counted only a few times. The chain recombines TRBV5-1 with TRBJ2-1; D is possibly TRBD1 (5 bases). The length of the CDR3 is 13 residues. Germline CDR1 is SGHRS and CDR2 is YFSETQ. V was cut by 4 bases and J by 7 bases, with 12 bases left in between. CDR3 DNA: TGCGCCAGCAGCAAGGACACCGTTAATGAGCAGTTCTTC. It translates to CASSKDTVNEQFF.

This clonotype was counted a few times. The V call is TRBV12-3 or TRBV12-4, the J call TRBJ2-5; tentative D call: TRBD1 (6 bases). The V and J ends lost 7 bases and 2 bases respectively, with 20 bases between them. The CDR3 is 16 amino acids. This CDR3 is CASIFTGRGEQETQYF. The CDR3 DNA is TGTGCCAGCATCTTTACCGGCAGGGGCGAACAAGAGACCCAGTACTTC.

This chain connects TRBV18 to TRBJ1-4; D ambiguous. Germline CDR1 and CDR2: KGHSH and LQKENI. V was trimmed by 3 bases and J by 8 bases, leaving 13 bases between them. The CDR3 consists of 14 residues. DNA of the CDR3: TGTGCCAGCTCACCTCGGGCAATCGAAGAAAAACTGTTTTTT. It encodes CASSPRAIEEKLFF.

The rearrangement links TRBV25-1 to TRBJ1-3; D not certain. The CDR3 sequence is 15 residues long. Germline CDR1 is MGHDK and CDR2 is SYGVNS. Trimming shortened V by 6 bases and J by 4 bases, and 16 bases separated the two germline ends. CDR3 nucleotides: TGTGCCAGCAGAGAGAGTAGAACTCCAGGAAACACCATATATTTT. Protein product: CASRESRTPGNTIYF.

This chain connects TRBV20-1 to TRBJ2-3; 10 bases agree with TRBD1. Looked up from germline, CDR1 is DFQATT and CDR2 is SNEGSKA (reference sequence). With V trimmed by 0 bases and J by 4 bases, 10 bases remained unmatched. The CDR3 is 17 residues long. The CDR3 bases are TGCAGTGCTAGAGATTGGGACAGGGGACATGGGGCAGATACGCAGTATTTT. Protein product: CSARDWDRGHGADTQYF.

This clonotype was counted between two and nine times. The V gene is TRBV5-1, the J gene TRBJ2-2; maybe TRBD1 (5 bases). Germline loops: CDR1 SGHRS, CDR2 YFSETQ. The CDR3 is 14 amino acids. Trimming cost V 5 bases and J 3 bases, with 11 bases left between them. The CDR3: CASRLPGHTGELFF. The CDR3 DNA reads TGCGCCAGCAGACTACCAGGGCACACCGGGGAGCTGTTTTTT.

The chain carries TRBV29-1 and TRBJ2-7, with TRBD2 identical over 9 bases. With V trimmed by 4 bases and J by 5 bases, 6 bases remained unmatched. The CDR3 consists of 13 residues. Per the germline V gene, CDR1 is SQVTM and CDR2 is ANQGSEA. The CDR3 region has the DNA TGCAGCGTTGGGTTAGCGGGAGCTGACGAGCAGTACGTC. Amino acids: CSVGLAGADEQYV.

The table lists this clonotype with a few counts. The V gene is TRBV5-1, the J gene TRBJ2-5, with 8 bases matching TRBD1. This CDR3 is built from 20 residues. J was trimmed by 4 bases and V by 1 base; bases with no gene match: 21. Looked up from germline, CDR1 is SGHRS and CDR2 is YFSETQ. This CDR3 is CASSLYLPLLDREHAETQYF. In nucleotides, the CDR3 is TGCGCCAGCAGCTTGTATTTACCCCTCCTGGACAGGGAACACGCAGAGACCCAGTACTTC.

The CDR3 region is CASGKSQGGAEAFF. In nucleotides, the CDR3 is TGTGCCAGCGGAAAGTCCCAGGGCGGGGCTGAAGCTTTCTTT. The V and J genes are TRBV6-1 and TRBJ1-1, with a possible D match to TRBD1 (5 bases). The CDR3 length is 14 residues. The V and J ends lost 8 bases and 6 bases respectively, with 19 bases between them. Looked up from germline, CDR1 is MNHNS and CDR2 is SASEGT.

This clonotype has just a few counts. The chain couples TRBV5-1 to TRBJ2-1, with D possibly TRBD2 on 6 matching bases. The CDR3 runs to 13 residues. Trimming took 5 bases from V and 3 from J, leaving 9 bases between them. Germline V lookup: CDR1 SGHRS, CDR2 YFSETQ. For the CDR3, the DNA is TGCGCCAGCAGGGGGGGAAACTACAATGAGCAGTTCTTC. Translation gives CASRGGNYNEQFF.

This clonotype was counted ten times or more. This chain joins TRBV12-3 or TRBV12-4 and TRBJ1-1; perhaps TRBD1 as D (5 bases). The ends were cut back, 5 bases at V and 3 bases at J, with 10 bases in the middle. The CDR3 is 13 residues long. The CDR3 is CASSPRRDTEAFF. In DNA form, the CDR3 reads TGTGCCAGCAGTCCTCGCAGGGACACTGAAGCTTTCTTT.

The chain combines TRBV5-1 with TRBJ2-1, with unresolved D. V dropped 4 bases and J dropped 1 base, with 15 bases sitting between them. The CDR3 consists of 16 residues. CDR1 is SGHRS and CDR2 is YFSETQ in the germline V gene. CDR3 in DNA: TGCGCCAGCAGCATCCGGGCCCAGGTTTCCTACAATGAGCAGTTCTTC. Residues: CASSIRAQVSYNEQFF.

The chain is built from TRBV5-1 and TRBJ2-3; TRBD2 aligns across 15 bases. The CDR3 is 19 amino acids. After removal of 0 bases from V and 5 bases from J, the junction contained 10 bases not matched to a gene. Germline-derived CDR1 and CDR2 are SGHRS and YFSETQ. In DNA form, the CDR3 reads TGCGCCAGCAGCTTGGCCCGGACTAGCGGGGGGGCCGTGGAAGATACGCAGTATTTT. It translates to CASSLARTSGGAVEDTQYF.

This rearrangement joins TRBV5-1 to TRBJ1-4; D remains unclear. The V end lost 4 bases, the J end lost 6 bases, and 16 bases lay between the germline ends. This CDR3 is built from 15 residues. The V gene's germline CDR1 is SGHRS and CDR2 YFSETQ. CDR3 amino acids: CASSKTANLDEKLFF. For the CDR3, the DNA is TGCGCCAGCAGCAAAACAGCCAATTTAGATGAAAAACTGTTTTTT.

The rearrangement joins TRBV6-1 to TRBJ2-7, with unresolved D. The CDR3 consists of 16 residues. V lost 2 bases and J 5 bases, leaving 19 bases between the germline ends. Germline V CDR1 and CDR2: MNHNS, SASEGT. The CDR3 reads CASSELGSTPVHEQYV. CDR3 sequence (DNA): TGTGCCAGCAGTGAATTGGGGTCTACTCCCGTCCACGAGCAGTACGTC.